The rows below give T cell receptor beta chains drawn from one sample of a study of CD8+CD57+ T cells in acquired aplastic anemia. MiXCR was run by TCRdb on the reads, yielding one entry per CDR3 protein. The sample holds around 430,000 distinct CDR3 sequences; approximately 32% are singletons and the top ten take 0.75% to 0.95%. The specimen sequenced was sorted CD4+, CD8+, or CD8+CD57+ T cells (not recorded which) from PBMCs. The receptors here all came from a human donor with aplastic anemia. Both conserved end residues are part of each CDR3. The order of the fields is D gene, clone size, J gene, V gene, CDR3 DNA, CDR3 protein. A D gene is named only where the DNA matches it firmly. Rows give clone size only sometimes, using once, few, many, or a class for an expanded clone.

>.|few|TRBJ1-1|TRBV4-3
TGCGCCAGCAGCCAATTTGTCACCGGGACACAGAACACTGAAGCTTTCTTT
CASSQFVTGTQNTEAFF
>TRBD2|.|TRBJ2-5|TRBV9
TGTGCCAGCAGTTACAAGCTAGCGGGAGGCGGGGAGACCCAGTACTTC
CASSYKLAGGGETQYF
>TRBD2|many|TRBJ2-3|TRBV20-1
TGCAGTGCTTCGATAGCGGGGACAGATACGCAGTATTTT
CSASIAGTDTQYF
>.|many|TRBJ1-5|TRBV2
TGTGCCAGCACGGTGGGGGGTACGGGTCAGCCCCAGCATTTT
CASTVGGTGQPQHF
>TRBD2|.|TRBJ2-1|TRBV10-2
TGCGCCACAAGGAGGGTAGCGGGGGAGGGGGAGCAGTTCTTC
CATRRVAGEGEQFF
>.|many|TRBJ1-3|TRBV15
TGTGCCACCAGCAGAGGACAAGAGGGCACCATATATTTT
CATSRGQEGTIYF
>.|few|TRBJ1-2|TRBV5-6
TGTGCCAGCAGCTTTAGCGGCGTAATTGGCTACACCTTC
CASSFSGVIGYTF
>.|.|TRBJ1-5|TRBV11-1
TGTGCCAGCAGCAGTGAAGCGCACGGGGGCAATCAGCCCCAGCATTTT
CASSSEAHGGNQPQHF
>.|many|TRBJ2-7|TRBV10-3
TGTGCCATCACCGAGGGACAATTC
CAITEGQF
>.|.|TRBJ1-1|TRBV5-1
TGCGCCAGCAGCCCGTTCGGCGGGAACACTGAAGCTTTCTTT
CASSPFGGNTEAFF
>.|many|TRBJ2-2|TRBV19
TGTGCCAGCCAACTCGGTAGCGGCATGACCGGGGAGCTGTTTTTT
CASQLGSGMTGELFF
>.|.|TRBJ2-5|TRBV19
TGTGCCAGTAGTTTAGACTCGTTAGAGACCCAGTACTTC
CASSLDSLETQYF
>.|few|TRBJ1-6|TRBV6-1
TGTGCCAGCAGTCCACCCCGGGACGGCGAATCTCTCCACTTT
CASSPPRDGESLHF
>TRBD2|.|TRBJ2-1|TRBV20-1
TGCAGTGCTAGAGATCGGACTAGCGGGTTCTATGAGCAGTTCTTC
CSARDRTSGFYEQFF
>.|many|TRBJ1-1|TRBV19
TGTGCCAGTACACACAGCGTCTGGAACACTGAAGCTTTCTTT
CASTHSVWNTEAFF